Below are 10 T cell receptor beta chains sequenced from a single sample in a study of blood T cell repertoires in COVID-19. The protocol was immunoSEQ multiplex PCR, while the TCRdb copy is restricted to in-frame clones and leaves out a portion. The data hold roughly 190,000 clones, with around 80% observed a single time. Material: peripheral blood. These receptors were taken from a human donor in a cohort sampled during active COVID-19.

The CDR3 bases are TGTGCCAGCAGGGACAGCCGCGGCGGGGGCTACACCTTC. Translating it yields CASRDSRGGGYTF. The chain employs TRBV6-6 and TRBJ1-2; possible D gene TRBD1, 6 bases. CDR1 and CDR2 from the germline V gene are MNHNY and SVGAGI (reference sequence). The CDR3 runs 13 residues. Trimming shortened V by 6 bases and J by 8 bases, and 16 bases separated the two germline ends.

This chain connects TRBV4-1 to TRBJ1-1; TRBD1 agrees at 7 bases. Germline V gene sequence: CDR1 MGHRA, CDR2 YSYEKL. This CDR3 is built from 16 residues. The V gene end was trimmed by 4 bases and the J gene end by 2 bases; junction bases not matched to a gene: 10. The CDR3 nucleotides read TGCGCCAGCAGCCCTCAGGTTAGACAGGGAAACACTGAAGCTTTCTTT. It codes for CASSPQVRQGNTEAFF.

The V gene is TRBV5-1, the J gene TRBJ2-2; D possibly corresponds to TRBD2 (5 bases). This CDR3 contains 13 residues. Looked up from germline, CDR1 is SGHRS and CDR2 is YFSETQ. Trimming pared 7 bases from V and 2 bases from J, leaving 9 bases between. The CDR3 region is CASSRGNTGELFF. The CDR3 nucleotides read TGCGCCAGCTCCCGGGGTAACACCGGGGAGCTGTTTTTT.

V is TRBV6-6 and J is TRBJ1-1; D unclear. The V gene lost 5 bases and the J gene lost 7 bases, with 20 bases spanning the gap. The germline gives CDR1 MNHNY, CDR2 SVGAGI (reference sequence). CDR3 length equals 15 residues. The CDR3 DNA sequence: TGTGCCAGCAGTCCCTCCATGAGGGCGAACGGTGAAGCTTTCTTT. Protein product: CASSPSMRANGEAFF.

V usage is TRBV5-4 and J usage is TRBJ2-1, with TRBD1 matching over 9 bases. The V and J ends lost 2 bases and 2 bases, in that order; junction bases with no gene match: 5. The germline gives CDR1 SGHNT, CDR2 YYREEE (reference sequence). There are 16 residues in the CDR3. In DNA, the CDR3 is TGTGCCAGCAGCTTCGGGACAGGGTCACCCTACAATGAGCAGTTCTTC. Translation: CASSFGTGSPYNEQFF.

This clone was counted only a few times. This rearrangement joins TRBV28 to TRBJ2-6, with unresolved D. Trimming took 5 bases from V and 0 from J, leaving 5 bases between them. Germline V gives CDR1 MDHEN, CDR2 SYDVKM. CDR3 length: 14 residues. CDR3: CASSQNSGANVLTF. CDR3 nucleotide sequence: TGTGCCAGCAGTCAGAACTCTGGGGCCAACGTCCTGACTTTC.

The chain joins TRBV5-1 to TRBJ2-3, with D unresolved. This CDR3 has 14 amino acids. Trimming shortened V by 5 bases and J by 0 bases, and 10 bases separated the two germline ends. Germline lookup yields CDR1 SGHRS and CDR2 YFSETQ. The CDR3 spells CASRLIPSTDTQYF. As DNA, the CDR3 is TGCGCCAGCAGACTAATCCCTAGCACAGATACGCAGTATTTT.

This CDR3 reads CASSLPSQGQGARETQYF. The CDR3 coding sequence is TGTGCCAGCAGCTTACCTAGCCAGGGACAGGGGGCAAGGGAGACCCAGTACTTC. The chain carries TRBV5-5 and TRBJ2-5; 12 bases agree with TRBD1. Trimming at V came to 2 bases and at J to 5 bases, leaving 13 bases not matched to a gene. CDR1 and CDR2 from the germline V gene are SGHKS and YYEKEE (reference sequence). This CDR3 is 18 amino acids long.

The chain couples TRBV10-3 to TRBJ2-7; 11 bases match TRBD2. This CDR3 region has 17 residues. Germline assignment: CDR1 ENHRY and CDR2 SYGVKD. J lost 13 bases, V lost 3 bases, and 20 bases had no gene match. CDR3 sequence (DNA): TGTGCCATCAGTGAAGGGGGGTCCGGGACTAGCGGCCTCCGGGGCTACGTC. This codes for CAISEGGSGTSGLRGYV.

The chain couples TRBV3-1 (or the pseudogene TRBV3-2) to TRBJ2-5; the match to TRBD1 covers 7 bases. Germline CDR1 LGHDT, CDR2 YNNKEL (reference sequence). Trimming at V came to 4 bases and at J to 1 base, leaving 6 bases not matched to a gene. The CDR3 covers 15 residues. CDR3 loop: CASSPWDSSQETQYF. CDR3 nucleotide sequence: TGTGCCAGCAGCCCATGGGACAGCAGCCAAGAGACCCAGTACTTC.